This T cell receptor (beta chain) was sequenced during a study of cytomegalovirus exposure and HLA in healthy donors. Overall study findings and caveats: A link between a missense DCLRE1C variant and TCR beta V- and J-gene trimming emerged from a later analysis.

The CDR3 sequence is 15 residues long. Trimming cost V 2 bases and J 6 bases; bases outside gene matches: 7. Germline V lookup: CDR1 SGHNT, CDR2 YYREEE (reference sequence). This clone was seen once. The antigen is not known. PCR involved 60 Vbeta and 13 Jbeta primers. Only in-frame clones appear in the TCRdb table, and some are missing; sequencing was by immunoSEQ multiplex PCR. The profile shows some 140,000 clones, approximately 70% of them singletons. The clonotype was recovered from a woman aged 40-49 years in good health and CMV-seronegative. The sample consisted of PBMCs. This chain joins TRBV5-4 and TRBJ2-7; the match to TRBD2 covers 11 bases. The CDR3: CASSLLAGGLGEQYF. In DNA, the CDR3 is TGTGCCAGCAGCTTATTAGCGGGGGGGCTCGGCGAGCAGTACTTC.